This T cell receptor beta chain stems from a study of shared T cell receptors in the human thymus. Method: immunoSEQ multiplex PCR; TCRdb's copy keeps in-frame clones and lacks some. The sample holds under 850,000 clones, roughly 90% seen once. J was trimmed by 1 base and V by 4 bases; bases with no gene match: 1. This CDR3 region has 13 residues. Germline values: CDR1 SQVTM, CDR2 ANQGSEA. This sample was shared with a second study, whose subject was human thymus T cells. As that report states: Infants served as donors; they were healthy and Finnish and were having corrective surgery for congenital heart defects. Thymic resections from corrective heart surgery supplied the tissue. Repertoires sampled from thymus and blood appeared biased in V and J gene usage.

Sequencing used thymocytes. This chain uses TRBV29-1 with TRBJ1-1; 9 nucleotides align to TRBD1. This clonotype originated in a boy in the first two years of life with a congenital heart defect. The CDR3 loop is CSVVDRGNTEAFF. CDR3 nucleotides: TGCAGCGTTGTGGACAGGGGGAACACTGAAGCTTTCTTT.